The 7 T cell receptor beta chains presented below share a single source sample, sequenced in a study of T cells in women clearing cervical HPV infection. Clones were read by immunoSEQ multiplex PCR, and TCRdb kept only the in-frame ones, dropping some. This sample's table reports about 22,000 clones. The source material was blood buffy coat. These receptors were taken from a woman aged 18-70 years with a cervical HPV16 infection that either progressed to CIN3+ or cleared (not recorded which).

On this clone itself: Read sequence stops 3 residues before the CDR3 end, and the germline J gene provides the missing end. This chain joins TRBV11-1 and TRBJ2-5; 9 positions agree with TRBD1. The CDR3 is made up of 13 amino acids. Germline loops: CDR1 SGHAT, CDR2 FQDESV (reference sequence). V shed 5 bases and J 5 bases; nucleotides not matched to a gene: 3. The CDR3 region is CASSRDRGETQYF. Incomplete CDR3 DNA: TGTGCCAGCAGCCGAGACAGGGGGGAGACC. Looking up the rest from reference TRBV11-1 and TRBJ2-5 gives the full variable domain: EAEVAQSPRYKITEKSQAVAFWCDPISGHATLYWYRQILGQGPELLVQFQDESVVDDSQLPKDRFSAERLKGVDSTLKIQPAELGDSAMYLCASSRDRGETQYFGPGTRLLVL.

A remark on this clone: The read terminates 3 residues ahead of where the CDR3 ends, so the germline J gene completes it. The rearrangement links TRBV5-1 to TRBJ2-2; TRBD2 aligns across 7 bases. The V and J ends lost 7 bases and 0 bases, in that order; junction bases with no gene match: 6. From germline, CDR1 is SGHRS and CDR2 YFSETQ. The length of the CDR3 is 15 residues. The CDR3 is CASRQAGTNTGELFF. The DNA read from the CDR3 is TGCGCCAGCCGCCAAGCGGGGACGAACACCGGGGAG.

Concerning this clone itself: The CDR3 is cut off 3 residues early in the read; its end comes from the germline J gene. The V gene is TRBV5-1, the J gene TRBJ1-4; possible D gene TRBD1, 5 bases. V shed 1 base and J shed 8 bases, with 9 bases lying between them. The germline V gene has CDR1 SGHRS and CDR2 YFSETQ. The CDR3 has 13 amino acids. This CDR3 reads CASSLRGVEKLFF. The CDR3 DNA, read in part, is TGCGCCAGCAGCTTGAGGGGCGTCGAAAAA.

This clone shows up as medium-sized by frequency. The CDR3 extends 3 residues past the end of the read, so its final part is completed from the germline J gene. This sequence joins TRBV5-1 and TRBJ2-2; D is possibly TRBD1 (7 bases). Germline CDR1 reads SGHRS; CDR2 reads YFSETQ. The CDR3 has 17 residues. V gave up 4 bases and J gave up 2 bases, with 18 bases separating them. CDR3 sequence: CASSLGGTARNTGELFF. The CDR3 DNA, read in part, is TGCGCCAGCAGCCTTGGGGGGACAGCCCGCAACACCGGGGAG.

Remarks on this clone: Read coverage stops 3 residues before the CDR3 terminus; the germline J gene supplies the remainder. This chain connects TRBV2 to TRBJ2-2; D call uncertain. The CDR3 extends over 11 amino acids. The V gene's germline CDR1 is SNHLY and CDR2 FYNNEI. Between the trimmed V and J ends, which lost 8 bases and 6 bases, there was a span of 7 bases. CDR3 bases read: TGTGCCAGCCGGGTAGCCGGGGAG. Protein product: CASRVAGE. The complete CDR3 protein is CASRVAGELFF.

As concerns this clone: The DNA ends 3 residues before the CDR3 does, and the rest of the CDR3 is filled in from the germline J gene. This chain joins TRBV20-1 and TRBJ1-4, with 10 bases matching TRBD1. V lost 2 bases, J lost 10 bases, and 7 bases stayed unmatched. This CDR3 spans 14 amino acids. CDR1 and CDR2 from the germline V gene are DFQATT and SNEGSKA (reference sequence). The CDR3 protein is CSARKGTGEGKLFF. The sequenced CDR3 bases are TGCAGTGCTAGAAAGGGGACAGGGGAAGGAAAA.

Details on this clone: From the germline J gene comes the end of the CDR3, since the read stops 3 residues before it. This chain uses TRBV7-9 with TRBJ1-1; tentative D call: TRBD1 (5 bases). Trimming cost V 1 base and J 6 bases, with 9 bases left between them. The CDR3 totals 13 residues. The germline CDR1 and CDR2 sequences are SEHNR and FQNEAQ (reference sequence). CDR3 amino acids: CASSLGRAPEAFF. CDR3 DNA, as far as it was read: TGTGCCAGCAGCTTAGGCAGGGCCCCTGAA.